The clone carrying this T cell receptor (beta chain) was observed a few times. The sample originates from a study of blood T cell repertoires in COVID-19. Profiled with immunoSEQ multiplex PCR; TCRdb holds only in-frame clones, not every one. The sample includes approximately 150,000 clones, roughly 78% of them seen just once. CDR3 length: 15 residues. Trimming removed 8 bases from V and 0 bases from J; junction bases left unmatched: 6. The V gene's germline CDR1 is LNHNV and CDR2 YYDKDF (reference sequence). Sequenced sample: PBMCs or T cells enriched from blood (not recorded which). The clonotype comes from a woman aged 70 to 79 in a cohort exposed to, infected with or recovered from COVID-19 (not recorded which). The V call is TRBV15, the J call TRBJ2-2, with 7 bases identical to TRBD1. CDR3 nucleotides: TGTGCCACCCGGAAGGACAGGACGAACACCGGGGAGCTGTTTTTT. It codes for CATRKDRTNTGELFF.